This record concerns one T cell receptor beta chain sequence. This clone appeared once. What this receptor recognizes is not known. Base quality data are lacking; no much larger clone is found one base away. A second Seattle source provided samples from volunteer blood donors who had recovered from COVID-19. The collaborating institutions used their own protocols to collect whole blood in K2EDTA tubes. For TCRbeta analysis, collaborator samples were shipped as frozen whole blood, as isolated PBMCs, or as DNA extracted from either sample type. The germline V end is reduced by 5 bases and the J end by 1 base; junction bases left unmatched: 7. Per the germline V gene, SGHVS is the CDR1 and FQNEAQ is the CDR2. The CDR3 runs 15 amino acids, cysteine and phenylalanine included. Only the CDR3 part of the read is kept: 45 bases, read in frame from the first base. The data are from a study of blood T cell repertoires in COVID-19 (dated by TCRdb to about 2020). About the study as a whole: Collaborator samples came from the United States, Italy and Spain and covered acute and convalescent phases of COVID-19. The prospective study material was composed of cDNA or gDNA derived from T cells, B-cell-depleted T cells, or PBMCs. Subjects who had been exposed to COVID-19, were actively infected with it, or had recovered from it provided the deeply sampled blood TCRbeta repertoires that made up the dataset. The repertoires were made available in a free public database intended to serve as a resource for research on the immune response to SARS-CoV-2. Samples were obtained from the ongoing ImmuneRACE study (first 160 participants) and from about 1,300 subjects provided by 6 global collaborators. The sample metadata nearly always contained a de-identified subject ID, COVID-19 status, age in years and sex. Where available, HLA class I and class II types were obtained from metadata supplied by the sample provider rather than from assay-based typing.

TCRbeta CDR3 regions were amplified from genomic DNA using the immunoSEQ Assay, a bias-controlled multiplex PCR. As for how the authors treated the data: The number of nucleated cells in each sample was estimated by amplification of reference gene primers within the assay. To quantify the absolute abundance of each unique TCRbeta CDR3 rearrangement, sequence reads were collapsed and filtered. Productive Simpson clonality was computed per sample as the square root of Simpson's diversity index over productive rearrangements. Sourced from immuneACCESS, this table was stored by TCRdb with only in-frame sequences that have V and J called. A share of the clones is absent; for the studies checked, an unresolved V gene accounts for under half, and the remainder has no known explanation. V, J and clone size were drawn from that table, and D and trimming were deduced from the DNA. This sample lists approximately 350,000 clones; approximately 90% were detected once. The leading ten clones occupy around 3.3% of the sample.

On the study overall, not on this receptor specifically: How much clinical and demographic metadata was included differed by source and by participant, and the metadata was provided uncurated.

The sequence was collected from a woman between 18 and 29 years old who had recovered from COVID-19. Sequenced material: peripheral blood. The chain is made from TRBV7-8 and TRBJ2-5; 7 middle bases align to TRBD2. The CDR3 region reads CASSQITSAQETQYF. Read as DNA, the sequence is TGTGCCAGCAGCCAAATAACTAGCGCCCAAGAGACCCAGTACTTC.